This T cell receptor (beta chain) stems from a study of blood T cell repertoires in COVID-19 (dated by TCRdb to 2018 to 2020). Broadly, across the study: The collaborator samples originated in the United States, Italy and Spain and spanned the acute and convalescent phases of COVID-19. The material from the prospective study consisted of cDNA or gDNA derived from T cells, B-cell-depleted T cells, or PBMCs. Subjects who had been exposed to COVID-19, were actively infected with it, or had recovered from it provided the deeply sampled blood TCRbeta repertoires that made up the dataset. The repertoires were made available in a free public database intended to serve as a resource for research on the immune response to SARS-CoV-2. The samples were drawn from the first 160 participants of the ongoing ImmuneRACE study and from 950 to 1,500 subjects provided by 6 global collaborators. Sample metadata almost always included a de-identified subject ID, COVID-19 status, age in years and sex. Where available, HLA class I and class II types were taken from metadata supplied by the sample provider and were not determined by assay-based typing.

Paper-wide results and their limitations: Clinical and demographic metadata were provided uncurated, with the amount varying by source and participant.

Trimming at the junction amounts to 2 bases on V and 8 bases on J, and the germline ends lie 15 bases apart. CDR1 is given as SGHTA and CDR2 as FQGNSA, both from the germline V gene. Counted from cysteine to phenylalanine, this CDR3 has 14 amino acids. Kept here is only the CDR3 DNA, which spans 42 bases and is read in frame from base 1. TCRbeta CDR3 regions were amplified from genomic DNA using the immunoSEQ Assay, a bias-controlled multiplex PCR. Per the source publication's procedure: Nucleated cell counts per sample were estimated from amplification of reference gene primers within the assay. To quantify the absolute abundance of each unique TCRbeta CDR3 rearrangement, sequence reads were collapsed and filtered. For each sample, productive Simpson clonality was calculated as the square root of Simpson's diversity index over productive rearrangements. The immuneACCESS repertoire file appears here via TCRdb, limited to in-frame rearrangements. These files lack a portion of the clones; in checked studies, under half of the deficit traces to unresolved V genes, and the cause of the others is not known. V and J calls and clone size are as listed in that table; D and trimming were resolved from the DNA. A total of about 130,000 clones appear in this sample, 65% to 90% of them only once. The ten largest make up over 20% of the sample.

Each collaborating institution followed its own protocols to collect whole blood in K2EDTA tubes. For TCRbeta analysis, collaborators shipped samples as frozen whole blood, isolated PBMCs, or DNA extracted from either of those sample types. This clone turned up a few times. No antigen is known for it. No clone much larger than this one lies a single base away; base qualities are absent. Sample: peripheral blood. This receptor chain uses TRBV7-2 and TRBJ1-1, and possibly TRBD1, on 5 matching bases. The sequence was obtained from a woman aged 80 or older with acute or convalescent COVID-19. The sequenced DNA is TGTGCCAGCAGCTTATCCCTCAAAGGGGAAGAAGCTTTCTTT. Its coded protein is CASSLSLKGEEAFF.